This entry features one T cell receptor (beta chain) sequence. Its antigen remains unidentified. Germline values: CDR1 SGHTA, CDR2 FQGNSA. V was pared by 4 bases and J by 8 bases, with 7 bases of the junction left unmatched. This CDR3 has 14 residues. The data originate from a study of cytomegalovirus exposure and HLA in healthy donors. The study, taken as a whole, reports: A few CMV-associated chains were confirmed in vitro to be specific for CMV antigens. Analyzed later, association rates of TCRs varied across HLA loci, with DRB1 most and HLA-C fewest. In a later analysis, specific HLA alleles were associated with some 16,000 TCR beta sequences at a 0.05 false discovery rate. V- and J-gene trimming of TCR beta was linked (in a later analysis) to a missense DCLRE1C variant.

Primers included in the PCR were 60 Vbeta and 13 Jbeta primers. Generated by immunoSEQ multiplex PCR, the TCRdb table keeps only in-frame clones and is missing some. The sample has about 140,000 clones. The sample taken for sequencing was PBMCs. This clonotype was obtained from a young woman in good health and CMV-seronegative. V and J are TRBV7-2 and TRBJ2-1, with 8 bases aligning to TRBD2. This CDR3 is CASSSPGLVDEQFF. For the CDR3, the DNA is TGTGCCAGCAGCTCCCCGGGACTAGTCGATGAGCAGTTCTTC. Using reference TRBV7-2 and TRBJ2-1 for the parts outside the CDR3, the full variable domain is GAGVSQSPSNKVTEKGKDVELRCDPISGHTALYWYRQSLGQGLEFLIYFQGNSAPDKSGLPSDRFSAERTGGSVSTLTIQRTQQEDSAVYLCASSSPGLVDEQFFGPGTRLTVL.